These 27 T cell receptor beta chains came from one sample sequenced in a study of blood T cells in healthy people across ages. A second PCR of about 6 to 12 cycles used a sample-barcoded 5' primer and a J-beta primer mix. TCRdb called the 5' RACE reads again in MiXCR, with one record for every CDR3 protein. The table includes over 1,500,000 distinct CDR3 sequences, roughly 43% detected once. The specimen was blood. The receptor set was obtained from a human donor in good health.

The V call is TRBV19, the J call TRBJ2-7, with 7 bases matching TRBD2. This CDR3 region has 15 residues. The germline CDR1 and CDR2 sequences are LNHDA and SQIVND (reference sequence). V gave up 3 bases and J gave up 0 bases; unmatched junction bases: 5. The CDR3 sequence: CASSIPGRGSYEQYF. CDR3 in DNA: TGTGCCAGTAGTATCCCAGGGAGGGGCTCCTACGAGCAGTACTTC.

The table lists this clonotype with a few counts. This rearrangement joins TRBV9 to TRBJ2-5; 7 positions agree with TRBD1. V dropped 3 bases and J dropped 4; count of bases not matched to a gene: 9. Germline CDR1 is SGDLS and CDR2 is YYNGEE. The CDR3 is 15 residues long. Here the CDR3 DNA reads TGTGCCAGCAGCGCGACAGGGACGGGCGGAGAGACCCAGTACTTC. It specifies CASSATGTGGETQYF.

This chain uses TRBV7-2 with TRBJ1-1; a possible D gene is TRBD1 (5 bases). The CDR3 sequence is 14 residues long. Per the germline V gene, CDR1 is SGHTA and CDR2 is FQGNSA. Trimming pared 5 bases from V and 5 bases from J, leaving 15 bases between. In DNA form, the CDR3 reads TGTGCCAGCAGCCCACATGGGGGGATAACTGAAGCTTTCTTT. Its translation: CASSPHGGITEAFF.

V gene TRBV7-9 combines with J gene TRBJ1-1; D may be TRBD1 (6 bases). From germline, CDR1 is SEHNR and CDR2 FQNEAQ (reference sequence). The germline V and J ends were trimmed by 7 bases and 1 base, with 13 bases remaining between them. This CDR3 is built from 14 residues. This chain's CDR3 is CASTTIQGNTEAFF. CDR3 nucleotide sequence: TGTGCCAGCACCACTATACAGGGGAACACTGAAGCTTTCTTT.

The chain is built from TRBV29-1 and TRBJ2-1; D is perhaps TRBD2 (6 bases). This CDR3 region has 18 residues. The ends were cut back, 0 bases at V and 0 bases at J, with 18 bases in the middle. CDR1 SQVTM and CDR2 ANQGSEA come from the germline V gene. The CDR3 DNA reads TGCAGCGTTGAAGATGCCCCCGGGACTCATAGCTCCTACAATGAGCAGTTCTTC. This encodes CSVEDAPGTHSSYNEQFF.

This clonotype was counted between two and nine times. The chain joins TRBV5-1 to TRBJ2-1; D call uncertain. Trimming pared 0 bases from V and 0 bases from J, leaving 10 bases between. CDR1 and CDR2 from the germline V gene are SGHRS and YFSETQ. The CDR3 length is 16 residues. CDR3 sequence reads: CASSLGDFSSYNEQFF. The DNA for the CDR3 is TGCGCCAGCAGCTTGGGAGACTTCTCCTCCTACAATGAGCAGTTCTTC.

This rearrangement joins TRBV19 to TRBJ1-5; no reliable D call. The CDR3 sequence is 15 residues long. The V end was cut by 0 bases, the J end by 2 bases, with 8 bases between. Germline values: CDR1 LNHDA, CDR2 SQIVND (reference sequence). CDR3 coding DNA: TGTGCCAGTAGTATAGATCGGGAGGGCAATCAGCCCCAGCATTTT. Protein: CASSIDREGNQPQHF. Full variable domain (missing parts from reference TRBV19 and TRBJ1-5): DGGITQSPKYLFRKEGQNVTLSCEQNLNHDAMYWYRQDPGQGLRLIYYSQIVNDFQKGDIAEGYSVSREKKESFPLTVTSAQKNPTAFYLCASSIDREGNQPQHFGDGTRLSIL.

The V gene is TRBV4-1, the J gene TRBJ2-1; D may match TRBD1 or TRBD2 (5 bases each). Trimming removed 5 bases from V and 5 bases from J, with 16 bases in between. This CDR3 spans 15 amino acids. From germline, CDR1 is MGHRA and CDR2 YSYEKL. CDR3 loop: CASSARGMEDNEQFF. CDR3 in DNA: TGCGCCAGCAGCGCCCGGGGCATGGAGGACAATGAGCAGTTCTTC.

The V and J genes are TRBV28 and TRBJ1-2; 8 positions agree with TRBD1. The CDR3 sequence is 16 residues long. After removal of 4 bases from V and 3 bases from J, the junction contained 10 bases not matched to a gene. CDR1 and CDR2 from the germline V gene are MDHEN and SYDVKM. The CDR3 bases are TGTGCCAGCAGTTCCTACATGGGACAGGCCGACTATGGCTACACCTTC. This sequence encodes CASSSYMGQADYGYTF.

This clonotype occurred a few times. The J gene is TRBJ1-2, the V gene TRBV25-1; 11 bases line up with TRBD1. Trimming took 3 bases from V and 3 from J; bases not matched to a gene: 3. Germline CDR1 and CDR2: MGHDK and SYGVNS. The length of the CDR3 is 15 residues. The CDR3 DNA sequence: TGTGCCAGCAGTGATTGGACAGGGGGCGACTATGGCTACACCTTC. Translated, it gives CASSDWTGGDYGYTF.

The chain uses TRBV20-1 and TRBJ2-3; D gene uncertain. CDR3 length: 13 residues. Trimming removed 3 bases from V and 0 bases from J, with 7 bases in between. Per the germline V gene, CDR1 is DFQATT and CDR2 is SNEGSKA (reference sequence). CDR3 nucleotides: TGCAGTGCTAGCTCCCCCAGCACAGATACGCAGTATTTT. It specifies CSASSPSTDTQYF.

This clonotype was recorded a few times. J is TRBJ2-1 and V is TRBV9; D unresolved. Germline V gene sequence: CDR1 SGDLS, CDR2 YYNGEE. This CDR3 is 16 amino acids long. The V end lost 4 bases, the J end lost 2 bases, and 16 bases lay between the germline ends. The CDR3 protein is CASSRLVAYPYNEQFF. The CDR3 coding sequence is TGTGCCAGCAGCCGACTCGTAGCTTACCCCTACAATGAGCAGTTCTTC.

J is TRBJ1-5 and V is TRBV3-1, with unresolved D. CDR3 length: 13 amino acids. Germline V gives CDR1 LGHDT, CDR2 YNNKEL (reference sequence). V shed 0 bases and J shed 9 bases, with 9 bases lying between them. The CDR3, as DNA: TGTGCCAGCAGCCAAGATCTGTCGTCGCCCCAGCATTTT. This translates into CASSQDLSSPQHF.

This chain connects TRBV29-1 to TRBJ2-7; D unresolved. Per the germline V gene, CDR1 is SQVTM and CDR2 is ANQGSEA. The CDR3 has 12 amino acids. Trimming took 1 base from V and 5 from J, leaving 9 bases between them. DNA for the CDR3: TGCAGCGTTGAAGCCGGTGTGGACGAGCAGTACTTC. It is translated as CSVEAGVDEQYF.

This chain uses TRBV7-8 with TRBJ2-5; possibly TRBD2 for D (5 bases). Trimming took off 2 bases at V and 4 bases at J, with 14 bases between the two ends. Germline V CDR1 and CDR2: SGHVS, FQNEAQ. The CDR3 is made up of 15 amino acids. For the CDR3, the DNA is TGTGCCAGCAGCTTAATCAGGAGGAGCGGAGAGACCCAGTACTTC. Translating it yields CASSLIRRSGETQYF.

The chain uses TRBV20-1 and TRBJ2-1; 7 bases are shared with TRBD2. This CDR3 has 15 amino acids. V lost 0 bases to trimming and J lost 10 bases; unmatched junction nucleotides: 12. Germline V gives CDR1 DFQATT, CDR2 SNEGSKA (reference sequence). Written as DNA, the CDR3 is TGCAGTGCTAGAGATGGAAGCGGGGCTTCCGGGGAGCAGTTCTTC. The encoded protein is CSARDGSGASGEQFF.

This clonotype was seen a few times. This sequence joins TRBV28 and TRBJ2-7; 11 positions match TRBD2. The J call may be in error: the DNA end matches TRBJ2-5 better. Germline V gene sequence: CDR1 MDHEN, CDR2 SYDVKM. The CDR3 loop spans 15 amino acids. The DNA for the CDR3 is TGTGCCAGCAGTGAGACTAGCGGGGAGCCTCAGACCCAGTACTTC. It specifies CASSETSGEPQTQYF.

For this clonotype: Its ends do not fully match the called genes, so a read error is possible. CDR3 sequence: CASRLALGLSYERYF. The CDR3 nucleotides are TGCGCCAGCAGATTGGCCCTAGGCCTCTCCTACGAGCGGTACTTC. V gene TRBV5-1 combines with J gene TRBJ2-7; unclear D gene. CDR3 size: 15 residues. Germline values: CDR1 SGHRS, CDR2 YFSETQ.

In this sample, this clonotype turned up a few times. V gene TRBV24-1 combines with J gene TRBJ2-1, with TRBD1 identical over 7 bases. Germline V lookup: CDR1 KGHDR, CDR2 SFDVKD. Trimming at V came to 3 bases and at J to 6 bases, leaving 10 bases not matched to a gene. CDR3 length: 16 amino acids. This chain's CDR3 is CATSDKGKPGGNEQFF. CDR3 nucleotide sequence: TGTGCCACCAGTGATAAGGGGAAACCAGGGGGCAATGAGCAGTTCTTC.

The rearrangement links TRBV20-1 to TRBJ1-2; D is unresolved. The CDR3 is 14 amino acids. V dropped 0 bases and J dropped 8 bases, with 16 bases sitting between them. The germline V gene encodes CDR1 DFQATT and CDR2 SNEGSKA (reference sequence). CDR3 residues: CSARDLEYFEGYTF. Here the CDR3 DNA reads TGCAGTGCTAGAGATCTTGAATATTTCGAAGGCTACACCTTC.

This chain joins TRBV6-6 and TRBJ2-5; perhaps TRBD2 as D (5 bases). This CDR3 has 13 amino acids. Trimming took off 7 bases at V and 5 bases at J, with 14 bases between the two ends. Germline values: CDR1 MNHNY, CDR2 SVGAGI (reference sequence). CDR3 loop: CASKTGVGETQYF. Here the CDR3 DNA reads TGTGCCAGCAAAACCGGGGTTGGGGAGACCCAGTACTTC.

The V gene is TRBV24-1, the J gene TRBJ2-7; the D is unclear. The V end lost 9 bases, the J end lost 2 bases, and 13 bases lay between the germline ends. Looked up from germline, CDR1 is KGHDR and CDR2 is SFDVKD. The CDR3 extends over 13 amino acids. The CDR3 spells CATSGSPPYEQYF. The CDR3 region has the DNA TGTGCCACCTCTGGCAGCCCACCCTACGAGCAGTACTTC.

In nucleotides, the CDR3 is TGCGCCAGCAGCTTCTTTATGACAGAGGAGGATGGCTACACCTTC. Encoded protein: CASSFFMTEEDGYTF. The rearrangement links TRBV5-1 to TRBJ1-2, with D possibly TRBD1 on 5 matching bases. The V gene lost 2 bases and the J gene lost 6 bases, with 17 bases spanning the gap. This CDR3 contains 15 residues. Germline V gene data show CDR1 as SGHRS and CDR2 as YFSETQ. The variable domain in full, with the rest retrieved from reference TRBV5-1 and TRBJ1-2, is KAGVTQTPRYLIKTRGQQVTLSCSPISGHRSVSWYQQTPGQGLQFLFEYFSETQRNKGNFPGRFSGRQFSNSRSEMNVSTLELGDSALYLCASSFFMTEEDGYTFGSGTRLTVV.

The V gene is TRBV24-1, the J gene TRBJ1-2; 9 bases align to TRBD1. Trimming took 3 bases from V and 5 from J; bases not matched to a gene: 9. Germline CDR1 and CDR2: KGHDR and SFDVKD. The CDR3 covers 16 residues. CDR3 sequence (DNA): TGTGCCACCAGTGATCCTGGGACAGGGTCTGGTTATGGCTACACCTTC. Translated, it gives CATSDPGTGSGYGYTF.

V and J are TRBV7-2 and TRBJ1-1; weak D call: TRBD1 (6 bases). V was shortened by 5 bases and J by 0 bases, with 16 bases between the two germline ends. The CDR3 loop spans 16 amino acids. Germline assignment: CDR1 SGHTA and CDR2 FQGNSA. Here the CDR3 DNA reads TGTGCCAGCAGCCTGGCGGGGGGCTCATTGAACACTGAAGCTTTCTTT. Its protein is CASSLAGGSLNTEAFF.

The chain combines TRBV5-1 with TRBJ2-5; 7 positions agree with TRBD1. The CDR3 loop spans 16 amino acids. J lost 3 bases, V lost 7 bases, and 15 bases had no gene match. The germline gives CDR1 SGHRS, CDR2 YFSETQ. This CDR3 reads CASLFDPVGGKETQYF. CDR3 coding DNA: TGCGCCAGCCTATTTGACCCTGTAGGGGGCAAAGAGACCCAGTACTTC.

There are a few counts of this clonotype. A read error may be the cause here, since a much bigger clone is one base away. The chain uses TRBV7-9 and TRBJ2-7, with D perhaps assigned TRBD1 or TRBD2 (5 bases each). The germline V and J ends were trimmed by 6 bases and 3 bases, with 15 bases remaining between them. Germline loops: CDR1 SEHNR, CDR2 FQNEAQ (reference sequence). The CDR3 covers 14 residues. CDR3: CASRVTGGGYEQYF. The CDR3 DNA sequence: TGTGCCAGCAGGGTTACTGGTGGGGGCTACGAGCAGTACTTC.